This TCR beta chain was identified during a study of lymphopenia after photon versus proton radiotherapy. The CDR3 has 14 amino acids. Trimming pared 5 bases from V and 7 bases from J, leaving 14 bases between. CDR1 and CDR2 (germline): SGHVS, FNYEAQ. Regarding the study as a whole: Under photons, naive T cells and diversity fell while effector/memory populations rose. After the lymphocyte nadir, photon-treated repertoires showed oligoclonal expansion, especially of CD8+ Temra cells.

TCRdb's copy holds only in-frame clones and misses some; the assay was immunoSEQ multiplex PCR. The sample has 150,000 to 200,000 clones, about nine tenths seen once. Worth noting for this clone: Antigen specificity is unknown.

This TCR was recovered from a man aged 45 to 65 with gastric cancer. The chain uses TRBV7-6 and TRBJ1-4; D unresolved. Material: peripheral blood, obtained from a patient treated with photon-based radiotherapy. The CDR3 DNA sequence: TGTGCCAGCAGCCCCCACCCAAACGGTGAAAAACTGTTTTTT. It translates to CASSPHPNGEKLFF. The variable domain in full, completed from reference TRBV7-6 and TRBJ1-4, reads GAGVSQSPRYKVTKRGQDVALRCDPISGHVSLYWYRQALGQGPEFLTYFNYEAQQDKSGLPNDRFSAERPEGSISTLTIQRTEQRDSAMYRCASSPHPNGEKLFFGSGTQLSVL.